Listed below are T cell receptor beta chains from one sample, sequenced in a study of cytomegalovirus exposure and HLA in healthy donors. Produced via immunoSEQ multiplex PCR; TCRdb's table is partial and in-frame only. The sample has 50,000 to 70,000 clones, about three quarters seen once; the top ten hold around 2.6%. The sequenced material came from PBMCs. The receptors here all came from a female donor in good health and CMV-seronegative. CDR3s include the opening cysteine and the closing phenylalanine or tryptophan. The order of the fields is CDR3 DNA, CDR3 protein, J gene, V gene, D gene, clone size. D genes are given only for firm matches. Some rows mark clone size as missing; the rest say once, few, many or name a class of expanded clone.

TGTGCCAGCAGCTTACTGGGCGGGACCACCGGGGAGCTGTTTTTT	CASSLLGGTTGELFF	TRBJ2-2	TRBV11-1	.	.
TGCGCCAGCAGCCAAGATACCGGGACAACTCACAATGGGCAGTTCTTC	CASSQDTGTTHNGQFF	TRBJ2-1	TRBV4-1	.	once
TGTGCCAGCTCACCACCCGGACAGGGAGGTGAGACCCAGTACTTC	CASSPPGQGGETQYF	TRBJ2-5	TRBV18	TRBD1	.
TGTGCCAGCAGTGGAAAAGGACAGGGATTACAGCCCCAGCATTTT	CASSGKGQGLQPQHF	TRBJ1-5	TRBV2	TRBD1	few
TGTGCCAGCAGAATAGGGACTTTGAACACCGGGGAGCTGTTTTTT	CASRIGTLNTGELFF	TRBJ2-2	TRBV2	.	.
TGTGCCAGCAGTTTATCCCTCAGACAGGGCGGCTCCTACGAGCAGTACTTC	CASSLSLRQGGSYEQYF	TRBJ2-7	TRBV28	TRBD1	.
TGTGCCAGCAGTTTACTGTCCCCGGAGACTAATGAAAAACTGTTTTTT	CASSLLSPETNEKLFF	TRBJ1-4	TRBV28	.	.
TGTGCCAGCAGTGACAGGACAGCCCAGGGCCCTGGGGCCAACGTCCTGACTTTC	CASSDRTAQGPGANVLTF	TRBJ2-6	TRBV28	.	.
TGTGCCAGCAGTAACAGGGCCAATCAGCCCCAGCATTTT	CASSNRANQPQHF	TRBJ1-5	TRBV2	.	.
TGCGCCAGCAGCCAAGATTTAGGGACAGGCTATGGCTACACCTTC	CASSQDLGTGYGYTF	TRBJ1-2	TRBV4-3	TRBD1	.
TGTGCCAGCAGCTTAGACGGGACACAAGCCAGAGCTTTCTTT	CASSLDGTQARAFF	TRBJ1-1	TRBV11-3	.	.
TGTGCCAGCAGCTTCAGGGGGGAAAAACTGTTTTTT	CASSFRGEKLFF	TRBJ1-4	TRBV11-2	TRBD1	few
TGCAGCGCCCGTTGGGGCCATCGGCCCTACGAGCAGTACTTC	CSARWGHRPYEQYF	TRBJ2-7	TRBV29-1	.	few
TGCAGTGCTAGAGAGCGGGACCCCTATTTT	CSARERDPYF	TRBJ2-3	TRBV20-1	.	few
TGTGCCTGGAGTGTAGGACACAGCACAGATACGCAGTATTTT	CAWSVGHSTDTQYF	TRBJ2-3	TRBV30	.	few
TGTGCCAGCAGTGACAGGGCCCCGTCGGATACGCAGTATTTT	CASSDRAPSDTQYF	TRBJ2-3	TRBV6-1	.	.
TGTGCCAGCAGCTTGGGGGGGGGATATTCCTACGAGCAGTACTTC	CASSLGGGYSYEQYF	TRBJ2-7	TRBV5-6	TRBD2	.
TGTGCCATCAGTGAGATCCGGGACAGTCGGTACTTC	CAISEIRDSRYF	TRBJ2-7	TRBV10-3	TRBD1	.
TGTGCCAGCAAAAAATTAGGAGGGGTCGGCACCGGGGAGCTGTTTTTT	CASKKLGGVGTGELFF	TRBJ2-2	TRBV7-3	.	.
TGCGCCAGCAGCTTGGATGGGACAGGGGGCCCTCTGGGGGAAAAACTGTTTTTT	CASSLDGTGGPLGEKLFF	TRBJ1-4	TRBV5-1	TRBD1	few
TGTGCCAGCAGTTCGGCCTCGGCAGGGTCGGTCGAGCAGTACTTC	CASSSASAGSVEQYF	TRBJ2-7	TRBV27	.	.
TGTGCCAGCCCCCTTACACCTAGCGGGAGACCCTACGAGCAGTACTTC	CASPLTPSGRPYEQYF	TRBJ2-7	TRBV6-4	TRBD2	few
TGCGCCAGCAGCTTGGACGGGACAGGGGGTCCCTCCTCTGGAAACACCATATATTTT	CASSLDGTGGPSSGNTIYF	TRBJ1-3	TRBV5-1	TRBD1	few
TGTGCCAGCAGCTTGGAGGGCCGGGGTGCAGATACGCAGTATTTT	CASSLEGRGADTQYF	TRBJ2-3	TRBV5-4	.	.
TGTGCCAGCAGTCGTGACACGGCTCGTCAGCCCCAGCATTTT	CASSRDTARQPQHF	TRBJ1-5	TRBV2	.	few
TGCGCCAGCAGCCGCCTCGACAGTAACACTGAAGCTTTCTTT	CASSRLDSNTEAFF	TRBJ1-1	TRBV5-1	.	.
TGTGCCAGCAGTTACCGACAGGGAGTGGGGACCCAGTACTTC	CASSYRQGVGTQYF	TRBJ2-5	TRBV6-5	TRBD1	.
TGTGCCAGCTCACCACCTATGGCCCCAGGCTATGAGCAGTTCTTC	CASSPPMAPGYEQFF	TRBJ2-1	TRBV18	.	.
TGTGCCAGCAGTTTGTACAGATCCTACGAGCAGTACTTC	CASSLYRSYEQYF	TRBJ2-7	TRBV27	.	once
TGTGCCAGCAGCGTAATGGCCAGTTCCTACGAGCAGTACTTC	CASSVMASSYEQYF	TRBJ2-7	TRBV9	.	.
TGTGCCAGCAGCTCGGACAGGGATCAGCCCCAGCATTTT	CASSSDRDQPQHF	TRBJ1-5	TRBV7-3	TRBD1	.
TGTGCCAGCAGTTCCACAGGGTCCTATGGCTACACCTTC	CASSSTGSYGYTF	TRBJ1-2	TRBV6-6	.	.
TGTGCCAGCAGTGCCCGGGCGACTAGCGGGGTGGGTGAGCAGTTCTTC	CASSARATSGVGEQFF	TRBJ2-1	TRBV28	TRBD2	.
TGTGCCAGCAGCTTAGCGGGGGGGAGATTTGAAAAACTGTTTTTT	CASSLAGGRFEKLFF	TRBJ1-4	TRBV11-2	.	.